This T cell receptor beta chain originates from a study of blood T cell repertoires in COVID-19. Study summary: The study drew acute and convalescent COVID-19 samples from the United States, Italy and Spain.

Method: immunoSEQ multiplex PCR; TCRdb's copy keeps in-frame clones and lacks some. The data show fewer than 150,000 clones, with 75% to 90% seen just once and 5.5% held by the top ten. The TCR sequence derives from a woman in her fifties or sixties with COVID-19, enrolled during active disease. The sample was peripheral blood.

CDR3: CASQLAGGLSSYEQYF. In DNA, the CDR3 is TGCGCCAGCCAACTAGCGGGGGGCCTTAGCTCCTACGAGCAGTACTTC. The rearrangement uses TRBV5-1 and TRBJ2-7; TRBD2 agrees at 12 bases. CDR1 is SGHRS and CDR2 is YFSETQ in the germline V gene. The CDR3 extends over 16 amino acids. J gave up 0 bases and V 7 bases, and 8 bases lay outside the gene matches.